A single sample gave rise to the 9 T cell receptor beta chains below, sequenced in a study of shared clonotypes between healthy human individuals. Some clones are missing from TCRdb's copy, which holds only in-frame ones; the method was immunoSEQ multiplex PCR. Seen here are 1,400,000 or so clones, approximately 98.5% observed once, and the top ten hold about 0.4%. Sequences were obtained from naive CD4+ T cells sorted from blood. The subset here: CD45RA+ positively selected. The receptors stem from a man aged 30-40 years in good health.

The V call is TRBV5-1, the J call TRBJ1-1; 7 bases agree with TRBD1. Germline V gene sequence: CDR1 SGHRS, CDR2 YFSETQ. The CDR3 consists of 12 residues. V trimming: 5 bases; J trimming: 4 bases; junction bases outside the gene matches: 2. This CDR3 is CASRTGRTEAFF. CDR3 DNA: TGCGCCAGCAGGACAGGGCGCACTGAAGCTTTCTTT.

The rearrangement uses TRBV29-1 and TRBJ2-6; D gene uncertain. V was trimmed by 2 bases and J by 0 bases, leaving 5 bases between them. This CDR3 is built from 14 residues. Germline-derived CDR1 and CDR2 are SQVTM and ANQGSEA. The CDR3 region is CSVELTSGANVLTF. The CDR3 DNA reads TGCAGCGTTGAATTGACCTCTGGGGCCAACGTCCTGACTTTC.

This rearrangement joins TRBV28 to TRBJ1-5, with D unresolved. This CDR3 is 12 amino acids long. V was pared by 10 bases and J by 4 bases, with 11 bases between. Germline V CDR1 and CDR2: MDHEN, SYDVKM. CDR3 nucleotides: TGTGCCACCAGCGGGGAAAATCAGCCCCAGCATTTT. Amino acid sequence: CATSGENQPQHF.

The chain links TRBV28 to TRBJ1-4, with no clear D. The CDR3 has 13 amino acids. The germline V gene encodes CDR1 MDHEN and CDR2 SYDVKM. With 6 bases removed from V and 0 bases from J, the gap between germline ends came to 5 bases. The CDR3 reads CASSPATNEKLFF. The CDR3 DNA follows: TGTGCCAGCAGCCCTGCAACTAATGAAAAACTGTTTTTT.

V usage is TRBV4-1 and J usage is TRBJ1-4; D gene uncertain. Germline CDR1 and CDR2: MGHRA and YSYEKL. The CDR3 contains 13 residues. Trimming stripped 1 base from V and 7 bases from J, with 7 bases between. The CDR3 sequence: CASSQGAPEKLFF. Written as DNA, the CDR3 is TGCGCCAGCAGCCAAGGCGCACCTGAAAAACTGTTTTTT.

J is TRBJ2-2 and V is TRBV6-6; tentative D call: TRBD2 (6 bases). CDR3 length equals 14 residues. Germline CDR1 and CDR2: MNHNY and SVGAGI (reference sequence). The V and J ends lost 5 bases and 3 bases respectively, with 10 bases between them. The CDR3 sequence: CASSQTSYTGELFF. Here the CDR3 DNA reads TGTGCCAGCAGTCAGACTAGTTACACCGGGGAGCTGTTTTTT.

The chain employs TRBV7-8 and TRBJ2-7, with 8 bases aligning to TRBD1. Germline CDR1 is SGHVS and CDR2 is FQNEAQ. V shed 0 bases, J shed 0 bases, and the junction held 10 bases outside the gene matches. The CDR3 covers 18 residues. In DNA, the CDR3 is TGTGCCAGCAGCTTAGCCCCAGCGACAGGGGCTAACTCCTACGAGCAGTACTTC. This gives the protein CASSLAPATGANSYEQYF.

The CDR3 is CASSLGQGGETQYF. CDR3 bases: TGTGCCAGCAGCTTAGGACAGGGAGGAGAGACCCAGTACTTC. The chain is built from TRBV11-2 and TRBJ2-5, with TRBD1 as a possible D gene (7 bases). The germline V gene has CDR1 SGHAT and CDR2 FQNNGV. The CDR3 is 14 residues long. V gave up 1 base and J gave up 4 bases, with 10 bases separating them.

This clone was detected once. The chain uses TRBV5-1 and TRBJ2-7; D perhaps matches TRBD1 (5 bases). This CDR3 spans 14 amino acids. V shed 4 bases and J shed 5 bases, with 16 bases lying between them. The germline CDR1 and CDR2 sequences are SGHRS and YFSETQ. The CDR3 DNA is TGCGCCAGCAGCCAGGGCATAGCCCGCCACGAGCAGTACTTC. Protein sequence: CASSQGIARHEQYF.